This record looks at one T cell receptor (beta chain) sequence and its context. What it binds is unknown. These data come from a study of T-cell reconstitution after alpha-beta-depleted transplantation in children. With 0 bases removed from V and 9 bases from J, the gap between germline ends came to 9 bases. This CDR3 has 12 residues. In germline, CDR1 is SGHRS, CDR2 YFSETQ. Molecular barcoding with unique molecular identifiers was used for the TCRbeta library. In TCRdb, the PCR reads were re-called with MiXCR into one record per CDR3 protein. The sample lists 250,000 to 400,000 distinct CDR3 sequences, roughly 25% occurring once. Overall study findings and caveats: Several hundred expanded graft clones reportedly gave rise to the alpha-beta T cells present about two months after transplant. Surviving recipient cells, namely T cells and thymic progenitors, were the source of high day-60 TCRbeta diversity in some patients. At the one-year point after transplant, T-cell counts and TCRbeta diversity were found to come mostly from T cells that had been newly produced.

The sequencing used PBMCs, mostly from graft donor cells, collected 180 days after TCRalphabeta/CD19-depleted stem cell transplant. The chain couples TRBV5-1 to TRBJ1-2; D call uncertain. The clonotype was recovered from a male patient younger than 18 who had a stem cell transplant for acute lymphoblastic leukemia, so the T cells may come from the graft donor. This CDR3 reads CASSLVEGSYTF. The CDR3 DNA sequence: TGCGCCAGCAGCTTGGTAGAGGGAAGCTACACCTTC.